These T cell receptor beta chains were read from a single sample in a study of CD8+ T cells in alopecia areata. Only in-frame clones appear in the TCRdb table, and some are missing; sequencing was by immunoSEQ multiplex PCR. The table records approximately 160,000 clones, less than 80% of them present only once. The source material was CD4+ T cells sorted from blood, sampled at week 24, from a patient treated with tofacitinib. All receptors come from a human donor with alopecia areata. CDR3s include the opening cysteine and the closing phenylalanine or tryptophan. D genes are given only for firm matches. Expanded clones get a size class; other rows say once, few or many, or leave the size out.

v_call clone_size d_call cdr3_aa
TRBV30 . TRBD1 CAWDPTGGGEQFF
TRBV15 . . CATSRVSYTEAFF
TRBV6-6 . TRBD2 CASTLAGTGELFF
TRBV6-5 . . CASSPVSNQPQHF
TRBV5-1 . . CASSFQGQAYEQYF
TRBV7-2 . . CASSPGRLSYEQYF
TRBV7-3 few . CASSLGLGTGELFF
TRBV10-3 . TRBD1 CAIGDRGYSNQPQHF
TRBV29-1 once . CSVEAFGNIQYF
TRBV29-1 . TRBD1 CSVCWTGANTEAFF
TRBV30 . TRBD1 CAWSVYGTGGHEQFF